These 15 T cell receptor beta chains originate from one sample sequenced in a study of shared clonotypes between healthy human individuals. Assay used: immunoSEQ multiplex PCR; TCRdb lists only in-frame clones, some missing. The profile shows nearly 1,000,000 clones, 76% of them singletons. Source material: memory CD4+ T cells sorted from blood. Noted subset: CD45RA-negative fraction. Receptors originate from a man aged 18 to 29 in good health.

This clone was seen a single time. The chain couples TRBV2 to TRBJ2-7, with D perhaps TRBD1 (6 bases). Germline lookup yields CDR1 SNHLY and CDR2 FYNNEI. The CDR3 is made up of 14 amino acids. Trimming took 5 bases from V and 4 from J, leaving 15 bases between them. The CDR3 is CASSKEQGQYEQYF. DNA for the CDR3: TGTGCCAGCAGTAAGGAACAGGGCCAATACGAGCAGTACTTC.

This chain uses TRBV4-1 with TRBJ2-1; maybe TRBD1 (6 bases). The germline gives CDR1 MGHRA, CDR2 YSYEKL. CDR3 length: 14 amino acids. Trimming took 8 bases from V and 0 from J, leaving 11 bases between them. The CDR3 region is CASRQGSSYNEQFF. The CDR3 nucleotides are TGCGCCAGCCGTCAGGGGAGCTCCTACAATGAGCAGTTCTTC.

The chain combines TRBV6-6 with TRBJ1-5, with a tentative D call TRBD1 (5 bases). V dropped 10 bases and J dropped 6 bases, with 19 bases sitting between them. The CDR3 has 14 residues. Germline-derived CDR1 and CDR2 are MNHNY and SVGAGI (reference sequence). CDR3 residues: CATRWGQGVQPQHF. The CDR3 DNA is TGTGCCACCCGATGGGGCCAGGGCGTTCAGCCCCAGCATTTT.

V and J are TRBV6-1 and TRBJ1-6; D unresolved. CDR1 is MNHNS and CDR2 is SASEGT in the germline V gene. V was trimmed by 8 bases and J by 10 bases, leaving 15 bases between them. This CDR3 contains 13 residues. CDR3 sequence: CASGEGLNSPLHF. Here the CDR3 DNA reads TGTGCCAGCGGGGAGGGATTGAACTCACCCCTCCACTTT.

This clone was observed a few times. The genes are TRBV27 and TRBJ1-1; TRBD1 matches 8 bases. V gave up 6 bases and J gave up 4 bases; unmatched junction bases: 4. The length of the CDR3 is 13 residues. CDR1 MNHEY and CDR2 SMNVEV come from the germline V gene (reference sequence). In nucleotides, the CDR3 is TGTGCCAGCAGGGACAGGGACCGCACTGAAGCTTTCTTT. This codes for CASRDRDRTEAFF.

The gene calls are TRBV6-6 and TRBJ2-2; TRBD1 aligns across 8 bases. This CDR3 spans 16 amino acids. V lost 5 bases to trimming and J lost 7 bases; unmatched junction nucleotides: 12. The germline V gene has CDR1 MNHNY and CDR2 SVGAGI (reference sequence). The CDR3 region has the DNA TGTGCCAGCAGTCCCGGGACAGGATGGAGTAACGGGGAGCTGTTTTTT. This translates into CASSPGTGWSNGELFF.

The J gene is TRBJ1-4, the V gene TRBV28, with D hard to call. The CDR3 contains 15 residues. Germline lookup yields CDR1 MDHEN and CDR2 SYDVKM. Trimming removed 5 bases from V and 4 bases from J, with 14 bases in between. The CDR3 here is CASSKETRRNEKLFF. CDR3 in DNA: TGTGCCAGCAGTAAAGAGACAAGACGTAATGAAAAACTGTTTTTT. The full variable domain, its missing parts supplied by reference TRBV28 and TRBJ1-4, is DVKVTQSSRYLVKRTGEKVFLECVQDMDHENMFWYRQDPGLGLRLIYFSYDVKMKEKGDIPEGYSVSREKKERFSLILESASTNQTSMYLCASSKETRRNEKLFFGSGTQLSVL.

The V gene is TRBV6-1, the J gene TRBJ2-7; D remains unclear. The CDR3 sequence is 11 residues long. The V and J ends lost 9 bases and 7 bases respectively, with 13 bases between them. Germline V CDR1 and CDR2: MNHNS, SASEGT. CDR3 nucleotide sequence: TGTGCCAGTCTTTCCTTGGGAGAGCAGTACTTC. It is translated as CASLSLGEQYF.

A remark on this clone: Other DNA sequences in the sample encode the same CDR3. This chain uses TRBV30 with TRBJ2-3; 7 bases line up with TRBD2. Germline-derived CDR1 and CDR2 are GTSNPN and SVGIG (reference sequence). The CDR3 spans 15 residues. The ends lost 0 bases at V and 1 base at J; junction bases unmatched: 4. The CDR3 DNA reads as TGTGCCTGGAGTGTACGGGCGGGGGGCACAGATACGCAGTATTTT. It translates to CAWSVRAGGTDTQYF. The variable domain in full, completed from reference TRBV30 and TRBJ2-3, reads SQTIHQWPATLVQPVGSPLSLECTVEGTSNPNLYWYRQAAGRGLQLLFYSVGIGQISSEVPQNLSASRPQDRQFILSSKKLLLSDSGFYLCAWSVRAGGTDTQYFGPGTRLTVL.

The chain couples TRBV28 to TRBJ1-2; TRBD1 might be the D (6 bases). Looked up from germline, CDR1 is MDHEN and CDR2 is SYDVKM. This CDR3 comprises 13 residues. Trimming pared 5 bases from V and 7 bases from J, leaving 14 bases between. The CDR3 region has the DNA TGTGCCAGCAGTCTGACGGGGGCGGTTGGCTACACCTTC. Protein: CASSLTGAVGYTF.

The V call is TRBV2, the J call TRBJ2-5; TRBD1 aligns across 7 bases. The length of the CDR3 is 12 residues. The germline gives CDR1 SNHLY, CDR2 FYNNEI. V trimming: 8 bases; J trimming: 3 bases; junction bases outside the gene matches: 3. In DNA, the CDR3 is TGTGCCAGCCACAGGGGAAAAGAGACCCAGTACTTC. Encoded protein: CASHRGKETQYF.

This clone showed up just once. Other DNA sequences of this sample code for an identical CDR3. The chain carries TRBV30 and TRBJ1-2; maybe TRBD1 (6 bases). In germline, CDR1 is GTSNPN, CDR2 SVGIG (reference sequence). The CDR3 sequence is 12 residues long. V lost 5 bases to trimming and J lost 2 bases, with 9 bases between them. The DNA for the CDR3 is TGTGCCTGGGAGGGGGGCAACTATGGCTACACCTTC. This encodes CAWEGGNYGYTF.

The V and J genes are TRBV5-1 and TRBJ2-7; D is uncertain. The CDR3 has 16 amino acids. V gave up 4 bases and J gave up 0 bases, with 17 bases separating them. Per germline, CDR1 SGHRS and CDR2 YFSETQ. The CDR3 is CASSKQSGFSSYEQYF. The CDR3 region has the DNA TGCGCCAGCAGCAAACAGAGTGGCTTTAGCTCCTACGAGCAGTACTTC.

This clone showed up just once. A read error may produce the germline difference seen at one junction end. The V gene is TRBV7-2, the J gene TRBJ2-7; tentatively, D is TRBD1 (5 bases). From germline, CDR1 is SGHTA and CDR2 FQGNSA. The CDR3 covers 13 residues. CDR3 in DNA: TGTGCCAGCAGCCCCTCCGTTTCAGGGTCACTTGGCTTC. It specifies CASSPSVSGSLGF.

This chain joins TRBV21-1 and TRBJ1-4. TRBV21-1 is recorded as a pseudogene. This CDR3 comprises 15 residues. CDR3 DNA: TGTGCCAGCAGCAAACGGTCGGGAGTTAATGAAAAACTGTTTTTT. Protein product: CASSKRSGVNEKLFF.